These 10 T cell receptor beta chains were sequenced from one sample in a study of blood T cells in healthy people across ages. The use of a sample-barcoded 5' primer and a J-beta primer mix characterized a second PCR of about 7 to 12 cycles. Using its own MiXCR run on the 5' RACE reads, TCRdb lists one record per CDR3 protein. The repertoire holds hundreds of thousands of distinct CDR3 sequences, with about half as singletons. Specimen: blood. The receptor source for this set is a woman in her fifties or sixties in good health.

This clonotype has only a few counts. The CDR3 here is CASSQGTGYNYEQYF. The CDR3 DNA reads as TGTGCCAGCAGCCAAGGGACAGGGTATAACTACGAGCAGTACTTC. This chain connects TRBV4-2 to TRBJ2-5; 8 positions agree with TRBD1. The tail of the sequence fits TRBJ2-7 better, so the J call may be wrong. CDR1 is LGHNA, CDR2 YNFKEQ, per germline. The CDR3 has 15 residues.

This clonotype was found many times. V usage is TRBV7-2 and J usage is TRBJ1-4; tentatively, D is TRBD1 (5 bases). This CDR3 has 13 amino acids. V was pared by 2 bases and J by 7 bases, with 8 bases between. Germline V gene data show CDR1 as SGHTA and CDR2 as FQGNSA. This CDR3 is CASSLQGTEKLFF. CDR3 DNA sequence: TGTGCCAGCAGCTTACAAGGGACTGAAAAACTGTTTTTT.

The table lists this clonotype with a count of one. This chain uses TRBV6-5 with TRBJ2-1; the D gene is possibly TRBD2 (6 bases). The CDR3 covers 12 residues. Trimming cost V 4 bases and J 9 bases, with 10 bases left between them. Germline V lookup: CDR1 MNHEY, CDR2 SVGAGI. The CDR3 here is CASSSTSLEQFF. The CDR3 coding sequence is TGTGCCAGCAGTTCGACTAGTCTTGAGCAGTTCTTC.

The rearrangement links TRBV5-1 to TRBJ2-1, with D hard to call. This CDR3 is 16 amino acids long. Deletions cut 0 bases from V and 1 base from J, with 11 bases between. Germline V gives CDR1 SGHRS, CDR2 YFSETQ. In nucleotides, the CDR3 is TGCGCCAGCAGCTTGGCCGGGCAGGTATCCTACAATGAGCAGTTCTTC. Protein: CASSLAGQVSYNEQFF.

The V call is TRBV7-3, the J call TRBJ2-1, with 8 bases fitting TRBD2. The CDR3 runs 14 residues. V dropped 5 bases and J dropped 3; count of bases not matched to a gene: 3. Germline V lookup: CDR1 SGHTA, CDR2 FQGTGA. CDR3 residues: CASSGSGVYNEQFF. Written as DNA, the CDR3 is TGTGCCAGCAGCGGTAGCGGGGTCTACAATGAGCAGTTCTTC. The complete variable domain, with remaining parts taken from reference TRBV7-3 and TRBJ2-1, reads GAGVSQTPSNKVTEKGKYVELRCDPISGHTALYWYRQSLGQGPEFLIYFQGTGAADDSGLPNDRFFAVRPEGSVSTLKIQRTERGDSAVYLCASSGSGVYNEQFFGPGTRLTVL.

This sequence joins TRBV5-1 and TRBJ2-3; 9 bases align to TRBD2. In germline, CDR1 is SGHRS, CDR2 YFSETQ. J gave up 3 bases and V 3 bases, and 8 bases lay outside the gene matches. There are 16 residues in the CDR3. CDR3 coding DNA: TGCGCCAGCAGCTCCCTACTAGCGGGTTCTACAGATACGCAGTATTTT. It encodes CASSSLLAGSTDTQYF.

The chain recombines TRBV20-1 with TRBJ1-4, with TRBD1 identical over 7 bases. The CDR3 loop spans 13 amino acids. CDR1 is DFQATT, CDR2 SNEGSKA, per germline (reference sequence). V gave up 4 bases and J gave up 7 bases; unmatched junction bases: 6. The CDR3 DNA reads TGCAGTGCTATTGACAGGGAAGGTGAAAAACTGTTTTTT. Protein sequence: CSAIDREGEKLFF.

This clonotype is deemed medium-sized. The V gene is TRBV7-3, the J gene TRBJ2-1; TRBD2 is a possible D gene (6 bases). Germline V gene sequence: CDR1 SGHTA, CDR2 FQGTGA. This CDR3 region has 14 residues. V was cut by 2 bases and J by 8 bases, with 13 bases left in between. The CDR3 here is CASSLAMGGDEQFF. DNA of the CDR3: TGTGCCAGCAGCTTAGCAATGGGAGGCGATGAGCAGTTCTTC.

The chain's CDR3 is CASSLDANYGYTF. CDR3 DNA sequence: TGTGCCAGCAGTTTGGATGCTAACTATGGCTACACCTTC. J is TRBJ1-2 and V is TRBV6-2 or TRBV6-3; D is unclear. The germline gives CDR1 MNHEY, CDR2 SVGEGT. V lost 4 bases and J lost 0, with 6 bases in between. The CDR3 contains 13 residues.

The V call is TRBV20-1, the J call TRBJ2-1; a weak D match, TRBD2 (5 bases). Germline lookup yields CDR1 DFQATT and CDR2 SNEGSKA (reference sequence). This CDR3 contains 13 residues. V was cut by 3 bases and J by 6 bases, with 12 bases left in between. As DNA, the CDR3 is TGCAGTGCTAGCCAGCGGAGAATCAATGAGCAGTTCTTC. Translation gives CSASQRRINEQFF.